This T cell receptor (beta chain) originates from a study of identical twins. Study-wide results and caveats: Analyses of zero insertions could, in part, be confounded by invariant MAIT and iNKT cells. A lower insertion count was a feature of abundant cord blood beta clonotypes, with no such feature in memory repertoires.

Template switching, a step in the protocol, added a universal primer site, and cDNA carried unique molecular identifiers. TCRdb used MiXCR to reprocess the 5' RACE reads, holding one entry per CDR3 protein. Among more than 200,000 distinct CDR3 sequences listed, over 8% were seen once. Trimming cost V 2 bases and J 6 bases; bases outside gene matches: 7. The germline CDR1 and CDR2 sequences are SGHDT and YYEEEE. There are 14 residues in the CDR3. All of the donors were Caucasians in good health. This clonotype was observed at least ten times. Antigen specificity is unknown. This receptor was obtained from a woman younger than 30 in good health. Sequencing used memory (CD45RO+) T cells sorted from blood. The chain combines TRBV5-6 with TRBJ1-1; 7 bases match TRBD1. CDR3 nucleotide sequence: TGTGCCAGCAGCTTCATGGACAGGCGATCTGAAGCTTTCTTT. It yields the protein CASSFMDRRSEAFF. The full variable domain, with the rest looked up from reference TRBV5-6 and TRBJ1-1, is DAGVTQSPTHLIKTRGQQVTLRCSPKSGHDTVSWYQQALGQGPQFIFQYYEEEERQRGNFPDRFSGHQFPNYSSELNVNALLLGDSALYLCASSFMDRRSEAFFGQGTRLTVV.